In its sample, the clone carrying this T cell receptor (beta chain) was seen a few times. Its target is unknown. V was shortened by 0 bases and J by 5 bases, with 18 bases between the two germline ends. The CDR3 covers 16 residues. Germline CDR1 reads SGHRS; CDR2 reads YFSETQ. The record originates from a study of post-analysis software for immune sequencing data. General study results and limits: Patients carried several TRBV segments more frequently than controls did, and TRBV5-6, TRBV5-1 and TRBV20-1 were among them.

TCR beta libraries were prepared from cDNA with unique molecular identifiers. Via MiXCR, TCRdb re-called the PCR reads, giving one row per CDR3 protein. The sample contains about 820,000 distinct CDR3 sequences, under 70% of which appear only once. This sequence was found in a girl aged 5-17 years with multiple sclerosis. V gene TRBV5-1 combines with J gene TRBJ2-7; tentative D call: TRBD2 (6 bases). Material for sequencing was blood. The CDR3 sequence is CASSLARGLRGDEQYF. The CDR3, as DNA: TGCGCCAGCAGCTTGGCCCGGGGACTCCGGGGCGACGAGCAGTACTTC.